Listed here is a single TCR beta chain. What it binds is not known. The data originate from a study of T cells in Graves' hyperthyroidism and ophthalmopathy. General study points: It was a median around 6 months before onset that the model predicted ophthalmopathy. Researchers found most expanded thyroid clonotypes above 0.001 in blood as well.

RNA transcripts provided the source from which TCR beta CDR3 regions were amplified. The primer set for the first-round RT-PCR of the TCR CDR3 was HTBI. TCRdb re-called the multiplex PCR reads through MiXCR, storing one row per CDR3 protein. The profile shows a few hundred thousand distinct CDR3 sequences, less than 20% of them singletons. PBMCs came from about 10 ml fresh peripheral blood. This CDR3 comprises 17 residues. The germline V gene has CDR1 MGHRA and CDR2 YSYEKL. The V segment lost 2 bases and the J segment 2 bases; nucleotides outside the gene matches: 8. The clonotype comes from a young man with Graves' ophthalmopathy. The sequencing sample was made of blood. The chain carries TRBV4-1 and TRBJ2-1, with 8 nucleotides matching TRBD2. The CDR3 loop is CASSQPYPGLAYNEQFF. The CDR3 DNA reads as TGCGCCAGCAGCCAACCTTATCCGGGACTAGCCTACAATGAGCAGTTCTTC.